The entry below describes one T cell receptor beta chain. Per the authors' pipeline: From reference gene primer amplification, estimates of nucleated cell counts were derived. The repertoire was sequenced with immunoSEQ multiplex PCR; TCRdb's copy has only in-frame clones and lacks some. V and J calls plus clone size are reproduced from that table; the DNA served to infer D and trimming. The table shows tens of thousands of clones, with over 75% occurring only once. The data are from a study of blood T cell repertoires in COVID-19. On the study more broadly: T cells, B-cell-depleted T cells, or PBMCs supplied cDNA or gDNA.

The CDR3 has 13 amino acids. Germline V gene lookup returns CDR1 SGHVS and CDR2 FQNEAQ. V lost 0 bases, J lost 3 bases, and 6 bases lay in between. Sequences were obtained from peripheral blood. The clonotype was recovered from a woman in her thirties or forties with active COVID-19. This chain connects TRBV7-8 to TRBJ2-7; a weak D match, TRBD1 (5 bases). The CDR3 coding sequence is TGTGCCAGCAGCTTAGCACAGGACTACGAGCAGTACTTC. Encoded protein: CASSLAQDYEQYF.